This is a list of T cell receptor beta chains from one sample in a study of OX40 agonist ivuxolimab in advanced cancers. TCRdb's copy holds only in-frame clones and misses some; the assay was immunoSEQ multiplex PCR. Of about 31,000 clones listed, approximately 87% are singletons. This specimen was CD4+ or CD8+ T cells sorted from blood, taken in a trial of the OX40 agonist ivuxolimab. The source is an adult with an advanced solid tumor such as melanoma, head and neck, liver or kidney cancer. Each CDR3 is given with its conserved first and last residue. The D gene is left open where the match is weak. Some rows have no size entry. The others give once, few or many, or a class for an expanded clone.

J	V	size	D	DNA	CDR3
TRBJ2-1	TRBV5-1	.	TRBD2	TGCGCCAGCAGCACCGCGACTAGCGGTTACAATGAGCAGTTCTTC	CASSTATSGYNEQFF
TRBJ2-5	TRBV21-1	.	.	TGTGCCAGCAGCCGAGACCCAGGGGGCGAGACCCAGTACTTC	CASSRDPGGETQYF
TRBJ1-4	TRBV28	.	.	TGTGCCAGCAGTTCGCAGGGGATGGGGACTAATGAAAAACTGTTTTTT	CASSSQGMGTNEKLFF
TRBJ2-1	TRBV11-2	once	TRBD2	TGTGCCACCACGAAACTCACTAGCGGCGATGAGCAGTTCTTC	CATTKLTSGDEQFF
TRBJ2-3	TRBV28	.	.	TGTGCCAGCAGCTCAACAGGGCCTAGCACAGATACGCAGTATTTT	CASSSTGPSTDTQYF
TRBJ1-2	TRBV5-1	.	TRBD1	TGCGCCAGCAGCTTGGCCACAGGGGCGAACTATGGCTACACCTTC	CASSLATGANYGYTF
TRBJ1-2	TRBV19	.	TRBD1	TGTGCCAGTAGTTCCCATACGGACAGGGGTCAACGTAACTATGGCTACACCTTC	CASSSHTDRGQRNYGYTF
TRBJ2-3	TRBV19	.	.	TGTGCCAGTAGTAAGACTAGGGGAGATACGCAGTATTTT	CASSKTRGDTQYF
TRBJ2-1	TRBV4-1	.	TRBD2	TGCGCCAGCAGCCAAGCCCCGGATAGCGGGAGGGCCCGAAGGCAGTTCTTC	CASSQAPDSGRARRQFF
TRBJ2-1	TRBV19	.	.	TGTGCCAGTAGTATAGATCGCGGGTCTTCCTACAATGAGCAGTTCTTC	CASSIDRGSSYNEQFF